This is a list of T cell receptor beta chains from one sample in a study of OX40 agonist ivuxolimab in advanced cancers. TCRdb's table, derived via immunoSEQ multiplex PCR, lists solely in-frame clones and lacks some. The table includes around 67,000 clones, 70% to 90% detected once. Sequenced material: CD4+ or CD8+ T cells sorted from blood, taken in a trial of the OX40 agonist ivuxolimab. These receptors all come from an adult with an advanced solid tumor such as melanoma, head and neck, liver or kidney cancer. Both conserved end residues are part of each CDR3. The size entry is marked missing in some rows and otherwise reads once, few, many or a size class.

cdr3_aa j_call clone_size v_call
CASSLEVDTQYF TRBJ2-3 - TRBV5-1
CASSEALLGGTGVKETQYF TRBJ2-5 once TRBV6-1
CASSALSGRRVNEQFF TRBJ2-1 - TRBV9
CASSPGTPTEAFF TRBJ1-1 - TRBV18
CASSEGTAGRETQYF TRBJ2-5 - TRBV6-1
CASSPSTSSLQFF TRBJ2-1 once TRBV6-6
CASRGEFTLAATGELFF TRBJ2-2 - TRBV10-2
CASSQDVGRAGTGELFF TRBJ2-2 - TRBV4-3
CASIKQGRGNTEAFF TRBJ1-1 - TRBV27
CASSSRGDTGYEQYF TRBJ2-7 - TRBV9
CASSWTSGNEQFF TRBJ2-1 - TRBV7-2
CASSPRNRYNEQFF TRBJ2-1 - TRBV7-2